This T cell receptor beta chain was identified in a study of T cell repertoires in cytomegalovirus infection. For the study at large: Selected CMV epitopes included recently identified HLA-C-restricted ones as well as well-studied HLA-B-restricted ones. In public TCR beta signatures, there were indications of both CMV infection and matching HLA type. Study-wide points: Ex vivo, HLA-C-restricted CMV-specific TCR beta clonotypes prevailed over the rest of the response. Cumulated frequencies of public TCR beta families served to identify carriers of CMV plus the relevant HLA.

J was trimmed by 6 bases and V by 2 bases; bases with no gene match: 10. This CDR3 is built from 18 residues. Germline loops: CDR1 LGHNA, CDR2 YSLEER. This clonotype was detected a few times. The antigen is undetermined. TCRdb reprocessed the reads via MiXCR and lists one record per CDR3 protein. This table has about 700,000 distinct CDR3 sequences, 33% appearing once. The chain links TRBV4-3 to TRBJ2-2, with 12 nucleotides matching TRBD1. The input for sequencing was cultured PBMCs, taken from culture after CMV antigen stimulation. The receptor's source is a human donor in good health (CMV status not recorded). Some clones in this sample may be carry-over from other donors' samples. The CDR3 DNA reads as TGCGCCAGCAGCCAAAGGGCTCCGGGACAGGGGGCAGCCGGGGAGCTGTTTTTT. This codes for CASSQRAPGQGAAGELFF.